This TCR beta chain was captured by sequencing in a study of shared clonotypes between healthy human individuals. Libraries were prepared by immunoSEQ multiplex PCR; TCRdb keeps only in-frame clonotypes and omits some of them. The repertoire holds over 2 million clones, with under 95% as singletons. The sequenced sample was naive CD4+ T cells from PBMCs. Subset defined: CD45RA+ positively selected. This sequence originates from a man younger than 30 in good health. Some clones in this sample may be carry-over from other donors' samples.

As DNA, the CDR3 is TGTGCCAGCAGCTTAACGGGGGGACTAGCGGCTAATACCTACAATGAGCAGTTCTTC. It encodes CASSLTGGLAANTYNEQFF. This chain links TRBV7-3 with TRBJ2-1; 11 positions agree with TRBD2. This CDR3 is built from 19 residues. Unmatched junction bases numbered 9, after V lost 0 bases and J lost 2 bases. In germline, CDR1 is SGHTA, CDR2 FQGTGA.